The 24 T cell receptor beta chains below all came from one sample that was sequenced in a study of OX40 agonist ivuxolimab in advanced cancers. The method was immunoSEQ multiplex PCR; TCRdb's version includes in-frame clones alone and lacks a portion of them. The sample lists tens of thousands of clones; 80% to 85% were seen once. Specimen: CD4+ or CD8+ T cells sorted from blood, collected in a trial of the OX40 agonist ivuxolimab. The receptors were sampled from an adult with an advanced solid tumor such as melanoma, head and neck, liver or kidney cancer.

This clone was found once. V is TRBV14 and J is TRBJ2-2, with no clear D. The CDR3 is 13 amino acids. CDR1 and CDR2 (germline): SGHDN, FVKESK. Deletions cut 0 bases from V and 8 bases from J, with 7 bases between. The CDR3 region is CASSQDITGELFF. Written as DNA, the CDR3 is TGTGCCAGCAGCCAAGATATCACAGGGGAGCTGTTTTTT. Filled out from reference TRBV14 and TRBJ2-2, the complete variable domain reads EAGVTQFPSHSVIEKGQTVTLRCDPISGHDNLYWYRRVMGKEIKFLLHFVKESKQDESGMPNNRFLAERTGGTYSTLKVQPAELEDSGVYFCASSQDITGELFFGEGSRLTVL.

The chain employs TRBV6-6 and TRBJ1-2; the D gene is possibly TRBD1 (6 bases). The germline V and J ends were trimmed by 3 bases and 3 bases, with 17 bases remaining between them. CDR3 length equals 16 residues. The germline V gene encodes CDR1 MNHNY and CDR2 SVGAGI (reference sequence). The CDR3 nucleotides are TGTGCCAGCAGTTATTGGACAGCCGTATTGCACTATGGCTACACCTTC. Translated: CASSYWTAVLHYGYTF.

This clone has a single count. The chain combines TRBV6-6 with TRBJ2-4; D not resolved. This CDR3 region has 12 residues. Per the germline V gene, CDR1 is MNHNY and CDR2 is SVGAGI (reference sequence). V was clipped by 0 bases and J by 8 bases, with 5 bases between them. The CDR3: CASSYSRDIQYF. As DNA, the CDR3 is TGTGCCAGCAGTTACTCCCGGGACATTCAGTACTTC.

This chain connects TRBV9 to TRBJ2-7; TRBD2 matches at 12 bases. The J segment lost 5 bases and the V segment lost 0 bases, leaving 9 bases of the junction unmatched. The CDR3 has 17 amino acids. Germline values: CDR1 SGDLS, CDR2 YYNGEE. CDR3 bases: TGTGCCAGCAGCGTAGCTAGCGGGAGGGGATATAGGGACGAGCAGTACTTC. It codes for CASSVASGRGYRDEQYF.

The chain joins TRBV4-3 to TRBJ1-2; the match to TRBD1 covers 10 bases. The CDR3 covers 16 residues. Germline trimming cut 1 base from V and 5 bases from J; bases unmatched to any gene: 7. CDR1 LGHNA and CDR2 YSLEER come from the germline V gene. The CDR3: CASSQVGQGKVYGYTF. In DNA, the CDR3 is TGCGCCAGCAGCCAAGTGGGACAGGGGAAAGTTTATGGCTACACCTTC.

This chain uses TRBV5-1 with TRBJ2-3; TRBD2 is a possible D gene (7 bases). V was trimmed by 6 bases and J by 1 base, leaving 18 bases between them. Looked up from germline, CDR1 is SGHRS and CDR2 is YFSETQ. This CDR3 contains 16 residues. DNA for the CDR3: TGCGCCAGCAAATTCGAAACGGGGGGCCGCACAGATACGCAGTATTTT. Translation gives CASKFETGGRTDTQYF. The full variable domain, completed using reference TRBV5-1 and TRBJ2-3, is KAGVTQTPRYLIKTRGQQVTLSCSPISGHRSVSWYQQTPGQGLQFLFEYFSETQRNKGNFPGRFSGRQFSNSRSEMNVSTLELGDSALYLCASKFETGGRTDTQYFGPGTRLTVL.

The rearrangement links TRBV7-9 to TRBJ1-6, with 7 positions matching TRBD1. The CDR3 is made up of 15 amino acids. With V trimmed by 7 bases and J by 5 bases, 8 bases remained unmatched. Germline V CDR1 and CDR2: SEHNR, FQNEAQ (reference sequence). The CDR3 spells CASTQGQRNNSPLHF. In DNA, the CDR3 is TGTGCCAGCACCCAGGGACAGAGAAATAATTCACCCCTCCACTTT.

The V call is TRBV2, the J call TRBJ1-5; 11 bases align to TRBD1. Germline V gene sequence: CDR1 SNHLY, CDR2 FYNNEI. The CDR3 consists of 14 residues. V trimming: 6 bases; J trimming: 7 bases; junction bases outside the gene matches: 5. The CDR3 spells CASSQGQGDQPQHF. CDR3 DNA: TGTGCCAGCAGCCAGGGACAGGGGGACCAGCCCCAGCATTTT.

The V gene is TRBV6-5, the J gene TRBJ2-7; D gene unclear. Trimming left V 2 bases short and J 5 bases short, with 10 bases between. Germline V CDR1 and CDR2: MNHEY, SVGAGI. CDR3 size: 13 residues. CDR3 amino acids: CASSYPGRHEQYF. DNA for the CDR3: TGTGCCAGCAGTTACCCAGGACGGCACGAGCAGTACTTC.

The chain recombines TRBV19 with TRBJ1-1; TRBD1 matches 9 bases. The germline V gene encodes CDR1 LNHDA and CDR2 SQIVND (reference sequence). The length of the CDR3 is 15 residues. Losses at the gene ends were 6 bases for V and 4 bases for J; bases not matched to a gene: 9. In DNA form, the CDR3 reads TGTGCCAGTAGCTCGACAGGGGGAGGGTTCACTGAAGCTTTCTTT. It codes for CASSSTGGGFTEAFF.

V gene TRBV12-5 combines with J gene TRBJ2-5, with 16 bases aligning to TRBD2. Germline lookup yields CDR1 LGHNT and CDR2 FRNRAP. J was trimmed by 2 bases and V by 7 bases; bases with no gene match: 7. The CDR3 has 17 residues. Written as DNA, the CDR3 is TGTGCTAGTGCGGGACTAGCGGGAGGGCCGGCGCAAGAGACCCAGTACTTC. Amino acid sequence: CASAGLAGGPAQETQYF.

The J gene is TRBJ2-3, the V gene TRBV7-8, with 9 bases identical to TRBD2. In germline, CDR1 is SGHVS, CDR2 FQNEAQ. The length of the CDR3 is 16 residues. Trimming removed 5 bases from V and 1 base from J; junction bases left unmatched: 7. The CDR3 protein is CASSAVVAGGTDTQYF. The DNA for the CDR3 is TGTGCCAGCAGCGCCGTGGTAGCGGGGGGCACAGATACGCAGTATTTT.

In this sample, this clone turned up a few times. The chain is built from TRBV7-2 and TRBJ1-5; D is possibly TRBD1 (5 bases). The ends were cut back, 3 bases at V and 9 bases at J, with 9 bases in the middle. The CDR3 length is 12 residues. From germline, CDR1 is SGHTA and CDR2 FQGNSA. CDR3 residues: CASSFAGRPQHF. The CDR3 DNA is TGTGCCAGCAGCTTCGCAGGGAGGCCCCAGCATTTT.

J is TRBJ1-3 and V is TRBV7-9; possibly TRBD1 for D (6 bases). Germline CDR1 reads SEHNR; CDR2 reads FQNEAQ (reference sequence). The CDR3 totals 16 residues. V gave up 8 bases and J gave up 0 bases, with 17 bases separating them. CDR3 loop: CASGWGAGRSGNTIYF. In DNA form, the CDR3 reads TGTGCCAGCGGCTGGGGGGCAGGCCGCTCTGGAAACACCATATATTTT.

The chain carries TRBV7-9 and TRBJ2-7; D is undetermined. This CDR3 spans 13 amino acids. Deletions cut 5 bases from V and 4 bases from J, with 12 bases between. The germline CDR1 and CDR2 sequences are SEHNR and FQNEAQ (reference sequence). CDR3: CASSNTAAYEQYF. CDR3 coding DNA: TGTGCCAGCAGCAACACGGCGGCATACGAGCAGTACTTC.

For the CDR3, the DNA is TGTGCCAGCAGTGCCCTACGAGCCACCGGGGAGCTGTTTTTT. This gives the protein CASSALRATGELFF. This chain links TRBV6-5 with TRBJ2-2; D is uncertain. V dropped 5 bases and J dropped 4 bases, with 11 bases sitting between them. The CDR3 totals 14 residues. The germline gives CDR1 MNHEY, CDR2 SVGAGI.

The chain couples TRBV28 to TRBJ2-7; 12 bases are a match to TRBD1. CDR1 MDHEN and CDR2 SYDVKM come from the germline V gene. The CDR3 is 19 residues long. V shed 6 bases, J shed 0 bases, and the junction held 15 bases outside the gene matches. The CDR3 sequence is CASRGPGQGAMLFSYEQYF. The CDR3 nucleotides read TGTGCCAGCAGGGGACCGGGACAGGGGGCCATGCTATTCTCCTACGAGCAGTACTTC.

The V call is TRBV9, the J call TRBJ2-1; no clear D gene. Deletions cut 0 bases from V and 6 bases from J, with 10 bases between. CDR1 SGDLS and CDR2 YYNGEE come from the germline V gene. CDR3 length: 14 residues. The CDR3 sequence: CASSVGGAINEQFF. The DNA of the CDR3 is TGTGCCAGCAGCGTAGGCGGAGCTATCAATGAGCAGTTCTTC.

The chain joins TRBV19 to TRBJ2-1, with TRBD2 matching 9 bases. After removal of 1 base from V and 7 bases from J, the junction contained 2 bases not matched to a gene. CDR3 size: 14 residues. CDR1 LNHDA and CDR2 SQIVND come from the germline V gene (reference sequence). CDR3 in DNA: TGTGCCAGTAGTATAGTGCGGGAGGGGAATGAGCAGTTCTTC. Its protein is CASSIVREGNEQFF.

This clone occurred a few times. V and J are TRBV6-5 and TRBJ1-5, with TRBD1 identical over 8 bases. The CDR3 extends over 14 amino acids. Germline loops: CDR1 MNHEY, CDR2 SVGAGI. V shed 7 bases and J 6 bases; nucleotides not matched to a gene: 8. Written as DNA, the CDR3 is TGTGCCAGCAACCTAAGACAGGGGACTCAGCCCCAGCATTTT. Encoded protein: CASNLRQGTQPQHF.

This rearrangement joins TRBV2 to TRBJ1-5; D is undetermined. CDR3 length equals 17 residues. Looked up from germline, CDR1 is SNHLY and CDR2 is FYNNEI. Trimming took off 4 bases at V and 0 bases at J, with 16 bases between the two ends. CDR3 region: CASSGEVPAYSNQPQHF. For the CDR3, the DNA is TGTGCCAGCAGTGGCGAAGTCCCCGCCTATAGCAATCAGCCCCAGCATTTT.

The chain combines TRBV28 with TRBJ1-2; no reliable D call. V was trimmed by 3 bases and J by 4 bases, leaving 3 bases between them. Germline V gives CDR1 MDHEN, CDR2 SYDVKM. The CDR3 spans 11 residues. The CDR3 sequence: CASSLSYGYTF. CDR3 coding DNA: TGTGCCAGCAGTTTGTCCTATGGCTACACCTTC.

This chain connects TRBV7-9 to TRBJ1-1, with 8 bases lining up with TRBD1. CDR1 SEHNR and CDR2 FQNEAQ come from the germline V gene (reference sequence). V dropped 6 bases and J dropped 2; count of bases not matched to a gene: 8. This CDR3 spans 15 amino acids. The CDR3 DNA follows: TGTGCCAGCAGACCTAACAGGGGGGGAAACACTGAAGCTTTCTTT. Its protein product is CASRPNRGGNTEAFF.

The chain joins TRBV7-6 to TRBJ2-4, with D perhaps given as TRBD1 or TRBD2 (6 bases each). Trimming took 1 base from V and 4 from J, leaving 23 bases between them. This CDR3 is 19 amino acids long. Germline V gives CDR1 SGHVS, CDR2 FNYEAQ. The CDR3 nucleotides are TGTGCCAGCAGCTTAGGGGCCGTTGGTGGGGGGCCCTCAAAAAACATTCAGTACTTC. This translates into CASSLGAVGGGPSKNIQYF.